The entry that follows covers one T cell receptor beta chain sequence. The antigen remains undetermined. This CDR3 comprises 12 residues. Looked up from germline, CDR1 is MDHEN and CDR2 is SYDVKM. With 6 bases clipped from V and 2 bases from J, the junction kept 1 base outside the gene matches. This sample stems from a study of T cell responses to AZD1222 COVID-19 vaccine. Study results and caveats: The donors showed a predominance of white British ancestry and of females, with possible underestimation of clonal diversity. Repertoires were obtained only post-peak T cell response.

The table came from immunoSEQ multiplex PCR; TCRdb's copy has only in-frame clones and leaves some out. The sample includes over 150,000 clones, over 75% seen only once; the top ten take about 1.6%. This clonotype was sampled from an adult in good health. Here the sequenced sample was peripheral blood, taken on day 0 of AZD1222 vaccination. The chain employs TRBV28 and TRBJ2-7; 7 bases align to TRBD1. This chain's CDR3 is CASSGTAYEQYF. CDR3 nucleotide sequence: TGTGCCAGCAGCGGGACAGCCTACGAGCAGTACTTC.